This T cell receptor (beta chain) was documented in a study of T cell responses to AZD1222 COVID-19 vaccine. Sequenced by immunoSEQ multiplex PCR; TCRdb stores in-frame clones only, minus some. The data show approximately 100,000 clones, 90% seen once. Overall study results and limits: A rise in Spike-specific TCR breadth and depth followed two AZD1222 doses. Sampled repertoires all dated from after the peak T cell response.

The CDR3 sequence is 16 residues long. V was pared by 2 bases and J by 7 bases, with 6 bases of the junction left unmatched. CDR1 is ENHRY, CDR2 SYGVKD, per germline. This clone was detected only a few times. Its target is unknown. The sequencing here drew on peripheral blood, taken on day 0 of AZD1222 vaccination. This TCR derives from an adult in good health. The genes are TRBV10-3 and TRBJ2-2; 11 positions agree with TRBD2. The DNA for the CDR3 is TGTGCCATCAGTGAGAATAGCGGGAGGGCCGGCGGGGAGCTGTTTTTT. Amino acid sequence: CAISENSGRAGGELFF.